The source of this TCR beta chain is a study of monozygotic twins with cystic fibrosis listed by TCRdb under 2021. Background on the whole study: Barcoded libraries were prepared from three micrograms of fragmented DNA with roughly 16 PCR cycles. The cohort included ten female and six male twin pairs, mostly children and adolescents, aged roughly 2.0 to 36.4 years with a median of 9.1 years. On the day blood was drawn, the twins' weight-for-height and FEVPerc (FEV1 disease centile) were ranked against those of the roughly 970 cohort participants. Data for three of the twin pairs had already been reported earlier in a different context. TCR beta repertoires were compared within and between 16 monozygotic twin pairs with cystic fibrosis so that genetic influence on V and J gene usage could be assessed.

Following the manufacturer's instructions, the researchers used the immunoSEQ immune profiling system to amplify TCR beta CDR3 regions via multiplex PCR. Sequencing was performed on an Illumina NextSeq system. Regarding the original processing steps: Sequence data were processed on the immunoSEQ Analyzer platform, and clonality was calculated as the square root of Simpson's index of productive rearrangements. Similarity in V and J usage was measured by Jensen-Shannon distance, and OLGA was used to compute CDR3 generation probabilities. Shared CDR3 sequences were searched against the immuneACCESS database (August 2020) and VDJdb (December 2020). As stored in TCRdb, this immuneACCESS dataset retains in-frame rearrangements with V and J assigned. A fraction of the clones does not appear; measured against another copy, unresolved V genes explain less than half of the discrepancy, and the remainder lacks a known reason. Clone size and V and J calls were adopted from that table, with D and trimming inferred from the DNA. The sample table lists about 35,000 clones, approximately 65% of them with a count of one. The ten largest account for approximately 0.79% of the sample.

Findings and caveats that apply to the study as a whole: Significantly higher nucleotide-identical clonotype sharing was observed within monozygotic CF twin pairs than between unrelated CF individuals (P = 0.000026, Mann-Whitney). Simpson clonality was generally low (median around 0.01), suggesting a naive-dominated repertoire, with higher clonality in the most severely affected patients. The cohort was small, and the number of shared CDR3s showed no association with age, concordance or disease severity. V gene usage was most similar to the co-twin for 13 of 16 pairs, and J usage for 8 of 16 pairs, suggesting genetic constraints.

Comment on this clone: It lacks a known antigen. Within one base of it there is no much larger clone, and no base qualities were kept.

Relative to germline, V is 0 bases shorter and J is 6 bases shorter, with 9 bases between their ends. The CDR3 sequence holds 13 residues, the cysteine and phenylalanine included. Only CDR3 DNA remains: 39 bases, in frame from the first base. CDR1 and CDR2 are read off the germline V gene (reference sequence) as SGHNT and YYREEE. The twin pairs came from the European Cystic Fibrosis Twin and Sibling Study Cohort, a cohort that recruited patients from 158 CF clinics across 14 European countries. Zygosity and CFTR genotype were confirmed in-house, and zygosity was tested by multiplex PCR of nine short tandem repeat loci. Peripheral blood was sampled from each twin, with clinical parameters recorded on the day of blood sampling. Phenol/chloroform extraction was used to isolate genomic DNA from peripheral blood cells, and the DNA was then kept in TE buffer at 4 degrees C.

The specimen sequenced was blood. This receptor was obtained from a girl between 5 and 17 years old with cystic fibrosis. Recombination joined TRBV5-4 with TRBJ1-2; a weak D assignment points to TRBD1 (5 bases agree). CDR3 loop: CASSLEGDDGYTF. The DNA is as follows: TGTGCCAGCAGCTTGGAAGGGGATGATGGCTACACCTTC.